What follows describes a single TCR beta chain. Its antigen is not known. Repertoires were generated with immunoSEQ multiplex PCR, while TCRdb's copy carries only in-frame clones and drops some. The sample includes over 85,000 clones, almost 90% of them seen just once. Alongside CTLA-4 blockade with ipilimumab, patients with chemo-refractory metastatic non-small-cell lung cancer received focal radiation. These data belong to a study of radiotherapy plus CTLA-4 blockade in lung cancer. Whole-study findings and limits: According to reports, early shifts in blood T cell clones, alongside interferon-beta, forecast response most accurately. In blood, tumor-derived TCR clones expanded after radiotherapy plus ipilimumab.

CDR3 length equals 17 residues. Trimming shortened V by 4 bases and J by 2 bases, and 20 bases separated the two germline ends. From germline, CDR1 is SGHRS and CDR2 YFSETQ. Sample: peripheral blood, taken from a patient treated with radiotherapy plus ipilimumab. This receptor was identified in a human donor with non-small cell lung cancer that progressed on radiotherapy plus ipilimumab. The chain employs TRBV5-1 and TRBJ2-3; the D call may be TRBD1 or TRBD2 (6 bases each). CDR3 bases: TGCGCCAGCAGCCGCTCTTCCGGGGGCCAATACACAGATACGCAGTATTTT. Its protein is CASSRSSGGQYTDTQYF.